This TCR beta chain was found in a study of beta chain features in type 1 diabetes. Turning to the study itself: Examination spanned fewer than 140,000,000 sorted cells from all samples.

Details on this clone: Its antigen is as yet unknown.

cDNA synthesis used the whole RNA isolate, giving expressed TCRB sequences. The protocol was immunoSEQ multiplex PCR, while the TCRdb copy is restricted to in-frame clones and leaves out a portion. The data hold 640,000 or so clones, with roughly an eighth observed a single time. CD4+ naive, central memory, regulatory and stem cell-like memory cells were sorted via CD45RO/CCR7/CD25/CD127/CD95/CD27. Study conclusions and caveats: Any role of HLA type in TCRB rearrangement remained unresolved here. Moderate but significant shortening of TCRB CDR3s was recorded in all four CD4+ subsets from Type 1 diabetes patients. Comparison showed that naive, central memory and Treg TCRB repertoires appeared more similar among patients than among healthy donors.

The germline V gene has CDR1 SQVTM and CDR2 ANQGSEA. The CDR3 sequence is 12 residues long. J was trimmed by 8 bases and V by 7 bases; bases with no gene match: 6. The TCR was taken from a man between 18 and 35 years old with type 1 diabetes. The sequencing input was naive CD4+ T cells from blood. The J gene is TRBJ1-2, the V gene TRBV29-1; TRBD1 aligns across 11 bases. This CDR3 is CSGGQGALGYTF. The CDR3 bases are TGCAGCGGCGGACAGGGGGCGTTGGGCTACACCTTC.